The 27 T cell receptor beta chains in this list originate from one sample, sequenced in a study of CD8+ T cells in alopecia areata. As the sequencing template, cDNA was produced by extracting RNA and reverse transcribing it. Produced via immunoSEQ multiplex PCR; TCRdb's table is partial and in-frame only. Of about 210,000 clones in the sample, more than 60% were seen once. Specified treatment: oral pan-JAK inhibitor, 5-10 mg twice daily. This material consisted of CD4+ T cells sorted from blood, taken between weeks 43 and 45, from a patient treated with tofacitinib. The origin of the receptors is a human donor with alopecia areata.

The chain uses TRBV30 and TRBJ2-2; the D gene could be TRBD1 or TRBD2 (5 bases each). Per the germline V gene, CDR1 is GTSNPN and CDR2 is SVGIG (reference sequence). Trimming shortened V by 3 bases and J by 7 bases, and 15 bases separated the two germline ends. There are 14 residues in the CDR3. In nucleotides, the CDR3 is TGTGCCTGGAGCAAGAACAGGAGGAGCGGGGAGCTGTTTTTT. It encodes CAWSKNRRSGELFF.

V usage is TRBV15 and J usage is TRBJ2-3; D tentatively reads TRBD1 or TRBD2 (6 bases each). Germline CDR1 LNHNV, CDR2 YYDKDF (reference sequence). V gave up 3 bases and J gave up 0 bases, with 10 bases separating them. The CDR3 consists of 15 residues. The CDR3 bases are TGTGCCACCAGCAGCGAAGGGGGGAGCACAGATACGCAGTATTTT. Amino acids: CATSSEGGSTDTQYF.

The rearrangement uses TRBV7-6 and TRBJ2-3; 14 bases agree with TRBD2. Trimming removed 0 bases from V and 4 bases from J; junction bases left unmatched: 15. From germline, CDR1 is SGHVS and CDR2 FNYEAQ. The CDR3 runs to 21 residues. The CDR3 region is CASSLAPGLAGGQVKADTQYF. CDR3 in DNA: TGTGCCAGCAGCTTAGCGCCCGGACTAGCGGGGGGACAGGTGAAGGCAGATACGCAGTATTTT.

The J gene is TRBJ2-3, the V gene TRBV9; D gene ambiguous. V lost 0 bases and J lost 3, with 17 bases in between. The CDR3 has 17 residues. Germline V gene sequence: CDR1 SGDLS, CDR2 YYNGEE. This chain's CDR3 is CASSVGVGAGGTDTQYF. The CDR3 bases are TGTGCCAGCAGCGTAGGGGTAGGAGCCGGTGGGACAGATACGCAGTATTTT. The full variable domain, in which reference TRBV9 and TRBJ2-3 provide the parts outside the CDR3, is DSGVTQTPKHLITATGQRVTLRCSPRSGDLSVYWYQQSLDQGLQFLIQYYNGEERAKGNILERFSAQQFPDLHSELNLSSLELGDSALYFCASSVGVGAGGTDTQYFGPGTRLTVL.

The J gene is TRBJ1-6, the V gene TRBV7-6; no definite D call. Trimming took 5 bases from V and 6 from J, leaving 5 bases between them. Germline V CDR1 and CDR2: SGHVS, FNYEAQ. This CDR3 region has 12 residues. CDR3 loop: CASSPLNSPLHF. In nucleotides, the CDR3 is TGTGCCAGCAGCCCACTTAATTCACCCCTCCACTTT. Based on the CDR3 plus reference TRBV7-6 and TRBJ1-6, the full variable domain is GAGVSQSPRYKVTKRGQDVALRCDPISGHVSLYWYRQALGQGPEFLTYFNYEAQQDKSGLPNDRFSAERPEGSISTLTIQRTEQRDSAMYRCASSPLNSPLHFGNGTRLTVT.

V usage is TRBV29-1 and J usage is TRBJ2-3; D is ambiguous. The CDR3 loop spans 12 amino acids. Trimming took off 0 bases at V and 6 bases at J, with 7 bases between the two ends. In germline, CDR1 is SQVTM, CDR2 ANQGSEA. CDR3 DNA: TGCAGCGTTGAAGAGGCCCTGGATACGCAGTATTTT. Translating it yields CSVEEALDTQYF.

This chain joins TRBV30 and TRBJ1-1; D uncertain. V shed 7 bases and J shed 2 bases, with 14 bases lying between them. Germline CDR1 is GTSNPN and CDR2 is SVGIG (reference sequence). The CDR3 totals 13 residues. For the CDR3, the DNA is TGTGCCTTTCGGGAACTCCCCAACACTGAAGCTTTCTTT. Translated, it gives CAFRELPNTEAFF.

Here the CDR3 reads CASSLTGQGVTEAFF. Here the CDR3 DNA reads TGTGCCAGCAGCTTAACTGGGCAGGGGGTGACTGAAGCTTTCTTT. The chain recombines TRBV7-3 with TRBJ1-1, with 7 bases matching TRBD1. The CDR3 has 15 residues. V lost 0 bases to trimming and J lost 5 bases; unmatched junction nucleotides: 6. Germline CDR1 SGHTA, CDR2 FQGTGA.

This clone was found a few times. The chain joins TRBV29-1 to TRBJ1-1; maybe TRBD1 (6 bases). The CDR3 consists of 11 residues. From germline, CDR1 is SQVTM and CDR2 ANQGSEA. Deletions cut 8 bases from V and 6 bases from J, with 13 bases between. CDR3 in DNA: TGCAGCACAGCAGGGGTTCCTGAAGCTTTCTTT. It specifies CSTAGVPEAFF. The full variable domain, rest sourced from reference TRBV29-1 and TRBJ1-1, is SAVISQKPSRDICQRGTSLTIQCQVDSQVTMMFWYRQQPGQSLTLIATANQGSEATYESGFVIDKFPISRPNLTFSTLTVSNMSPEDSSIYLCSTAGVPEAFFGQGTRLTVV.

In its sample, this clone was seen a few times. The gene calls are TRBV19 and TRBJ2-6; no reliable D call. The CDR3 is 13 residues long. V lost 7 bases, J lost 0 bases, and 4 bases lay in between. Germline CDR1 LNHDA, CDR2 SQIVND (reference sequence). CDR3 nucleotides: TGTGCCAGTACCCCCTCTGGGGCCAACGTCCTGACTTTC. The encoded protein is CASTPSGANVLTF.

J is TRBJ1-2 and V is TRBV25-1; the match to TRBD1 covers 7 bases. The CDR3 has 14 amino acids. V trimming: 7 bases; J trimming: 3 bases; junction bases outside the gene matches: 8. CDR1 is MGHDK, CDR2 SYGVNS, per germline. CDR3 in amino acids: CASTKGAGYYGYTF. The CDR3 DNA follows: TGTGCCAGCACCAAGGGGGCCGGGTACTATGGCTACACCTTC.

This clone was seen a few times. The rearrangement joins TRBV5-1 to TRBJ1-3; 7 positions agree with TRBD1. The germline CDR1 and CDR2 sequences are SGHRS and YFSETQ. With V trimmed by 0 bases and J by 0 bases, 3 bases remained unmatched. The CDR3 length is 16 residues. CDR3: CASSLGRGPSGNTIYF. CDR3 coding DNA: TGCGCCAGCAGCTTGGGAAGGGGGCCCTCTGGAAACACCATATATTTT.

The chain joins TRBV10-1 to TRBJ2-5; the D gene is possibly TRBD1 (6 bases). V lost 4 bases and J 3 bases, leaving 15 bases between the germline ends. This CDR3 has 15 amino acids. The V gene's germline CDR1 is WNHNN and CDR2 SYGVQD (reference sequence). The CDR3 protein is CASSGGKDSEETQYF. For the CDR3, the DNA is TGCGCCAGCAGTGGGGGCAAGGACAGCGAAGAGACCCAGTACTTC.

This clone has a single count. One end of the junction is discordant with germline, which a read error may explain. V is TRBV11-2 and J is TRBJ2-5; D gene ambiguous. The CDR3 has 15 amino acids. Germline V gene sequence: CDR1 SGHAT, CDR2 FQNNGV. The CDR3 DNA reads as TGTGCCAGCAGGTTAGCACCTTCTTGGGAAGAGACCCAGTACTTC. This sequence encodes CASRLAPSWEETQYF.

This clone was observed at least ten times. CDR3 loop: CSVSWTSGVDEQFF. The CDR3 coding sequence is TGCAGCGTTTCTTGGACTAGCGGGGTAGATGAGCAGTTCTTC. The chain couples TRBV29-1 to TRBJ2-1, with 12 nucleotides matching TRBD2. The CDR3 sequence is 14 residues long. V lost 5 bases, J lost 8 bases, and 7 bases stayed unmatched. The germline CDR1 and CDR2 sequences are SQVTM and ANQGSEA.

V and J are TRBV7-3 and TRBJ1-1, with D uncertain. There are 15 residues in the CDR3. Per germline, CDR1 SGHTA and CDR2 FQGTGA. Trimming removed 2 bases at V and 0 bases at J, with 10 bases between. The CDR3 DNA is TGTGCCAGCAGCTTATTCCAGCTAATGAACACTGAAGCTTTCTTT. Protein: CASSLFQLMNTEAFF.

V is TRBV6-1 and J is TRBJ1-1; 7 nucleotides line up with TRBD1. This CDR3 spans 14 amino acids. Per germline, CDR1 MNHNS and CDR2 SASEGT. V lost 5 bases, J lost 1 base, and 4 bases stayed unmatched. The CDR3 DNA follows: TGTGCCAGCAGTCTAAGGACAGGGAACACTGAAGCTTTCTTT. The encoded protein is CASSLRTGNTEAFF.

The table lists this clone with a count of one. The V call is TRBV30, the J call TRBJ1-5; D possibly corresponds to TRBD1 (6 bases). V was shortened by 0 bases and J by 6 bases, with 12 bases between the two germline ends. Germline values: CDR1 GTSNPN, CDR2 SVGIG (reference sequence). This CDR3 is 14 amino acids long. The CDR3 coding sequence is TGTGCCTGGAGTGTACTAGGGGGTGGTCAGCCCCAGCATTTT. The encoded protein is CAWSVLGGGQPQHF. Filled out from reference TRBV30 and TRBJ1-5, the complete variable domain reads SQTIHQWPATLVQPVGSPLSLECTVEGTSNPNLYWYRQAAGRGLQLLFYSVGIGQISSEVPQNLSASRPQDRQFILSSKKLLLSDSGFYLCAWSVLGGGQPQHFGDGTRLSIL.

This clone was detected once. The CDR3 here is CATSQVPSYEQYF. Written as DNA, the CDR3 is TGTGCCACTTCCCAGGTGCCCTCCTACGAGCAGTACTTC. The rearrangement links TRBV15 to TRBJ2-7; D is ambiguous. V lost 9 bases to trimming and J lost 0 bases, with 12 bases between them. The CDR3 length is 13 residues. CDR1 and CDR2 from the germline V gene are LNHNV and YYDKDF (reference sequence).

As regards this clone: Other DNA sequences in the same sample also yield this CDR3. The chain joins TRBV30 to TRBJ2-7; TRBD1 agrees at 10 bases. CDR1 is GTSNPN and CDR2 is SVGIG in the germline V gene (reference sequence). Trimming took 5 bases from V and 2 from J; bases not matched to a gene: 3. The length of the CDR3 is 13 residues. CDR3: CAWRTGGTYEQYF. Written as DNA, the CDR3 is TGTGCCTGGCGGACAGGGGGTACCTACGAGCAGTACTTC.

The chain carries TRBV19 and TRBJ1-2; 8 bases line up with TRBD1. The length of the CDR3 is 14 residues. V was pared by 6 bases and J by 8 bases, with 11 bases of the junction left unmatched. CDR1 and CDR2 (germline): LNHDA, SQIVND (reference sequence). CDR3 coding DNA: TGTGCCAGTAGCATACTTGGGCAGGGGGCCGGCTACACCTTC. Translating gives CASSILGQGAGYTF.

This clone was recorded only once. The rearrangement uses TRBV5-4 and TRBJ1-1, with TRBD1 matching 12 bases. The ends lost 4 bases at V and 4 bases at J; junction bases unmatched: 8. Per the germline V gene, CDR1 is SGHNT and CDR2 is YYREEE (reference sequence). The CDR3 totals 16 residues. The CDR3 loop reads CASSPRDRGLSTEAFF. The CDR3 DNA reads TGTGCCAGCAGCCCGCGGGACAGGGGGCTGAGCACTGAAGCTTTCTTT.

The genes are TRBV19 and TRBJ2-7, with 10 bases aligning to TRBD1. The CDR3 extends over 14 amino acids. Germline V gives CDR1 LNHDA, CDR2 SQIVND (reference sequence). V shed 4 bases, J shed 7 bases, and the junction held 7 bases outside the gene matches. The CDR3 DNA follows: TGTGCCAGTAGTACTCAGGACAGGGGGGAAGAGCAGTACTTC. Encoded protein: CASSTQDRGEEQYF.

This clone has just a few counts. J is TRBJ2-7 and V is TRBV5-4, with 9 nucleotides matching TRBD2. This CDR3 contains 14 residues. Germline loops: CDR1 SGHNT, CDR2 YYREEE (reference sequence). Germline trimming cut 2 bases from V and 3 bases from J; bases unmatched to any gene: 3. CDR3 amino acids: CASSFSGGIYEQYF. The CDR3 DNA reads TGTGCCAGCAGCTTTAGCGGGGGCATCTACGAGCAGTACTTC.

The V call is TRBV19, the J call TRBJ2-4, with D uncertain. Germline V CDR1 and CDR2: LNHDA, SQIVND (reference sequence). Between the trimmed V and J ends, which lost 1 base and 3 bases, there was a span of 10 bases. The CDR3 consists of 15 residues. CDR3 sequence (DNA): TGTGCCAGTAGTATAGGGTCCGGTAGCAAAAACATTCAGTACTTC. The encoded protein is CASSIGSGSKNIQYF.

Only a few counts were recorded for this clone. The rearrangement joins TRBV2 to TRBJ2-4; 9 positions match TRBD1. The V segment lost 6 bases and the J segment 8 bases; nucleotides outside the gene matches: 8. The CDR3 is 14 residues long. The germline V gene has CDR1 SNHLY and CDR2 FYNNEI. This chain's CDR3 is CASRTGTGKDIQYF. For the CDR3, the DNA is TGTGCCAGCAGAACCGGGACAGGGAAGGACATTCAGTACTTC. Using reference TRBV2 and TRBJ2-4 for the parts outside the CDR3, the full variable domain is EPEVTQTPSHQVTQMGQEVILRCVPISNHLYFYWYRQILGQKVEFLVSFYNNEISEKSEIFDDQFSVERPDGSNFTLKIRSTKLEDSAMYFCASRTGTGKDIQYFGAGTRLSVL.

This clone turned up a few times. This rearrangement joins TRBV30 to TRBJ2-1; D tentatively reads TRBD1 or TRBD2 (5 bases each). Germline V CDR1 and CDR2: GTSNPN, SVGIG (reference sequence). V gave up 5 bases and J gave up 2 bases, with 7 bases separating them. There are 12 residues in the CDR3. CDR3 sequence: CAWGGPYNEQFF. CDR3 DNA sequence: TGTGCCTGGGGGGGTCCCTACAATGAGCAGTTCTTC.